Here is one T cell receptor (beta chain) with its context. Its binding antigen is unknown. No much larger clone is present one base from it, and per-base qualities are unavailable. The data stem from a study of read filtering for tumor transcriptome and immune sequencing (dated by TCRdb to 2020 to 2021). Background for the entire study: The cohort had under 20 male and more than 12 female patients with a mean age of roughly 64 years, ranging from roughly 45 to 85. By revised international staging, fewer than ten patients were R-ISS I, approximately 15 were R-ISS II and 6 or 7 were R-ISS III. Whole-transcriptome libraries were prepared with the TruSeq RNA Access Library Prep Kit after DNase treatment. Per sample, about 4.05 to 10.27 million TCR-region mapped reads were obtained with IR-seq, compared with only 85 to 1273 with RNA-seq. TCR repertoires obtained by targeted immune repertoire sequencing and by bulk whole-transcriptome sequencing performed on the same bone marrow samples were compared. One of the main goals was to work out a read-filtering strategy for immune repertoire data, in particular whether clonotypes backed by only a single read should be removed. Summary of the overall study and its limitations: Single-read clonotypes made up around 85% of clonotypes but only 3.5% to 4% of total reads in IR-seq, compared with roughly 70% of clonotypes and approximately 45% of reads in RNA-seq. The correlation between IR-seq and RNA-seq shared clonotype proportions was increased by removal of single-read clonotypes. Rather than purified T cells, the sorted CD138-negative fraction was a mixed bone marrow immune population. Clonotypes were captured by IR-seq at much higher depth and more reliably than by RNA-seq, and smaller IR-seq throughput was sufficient for identification of most shared clonotypes.

Every patient had bone marrow sampled at the time of active disease. Bone marrow mononuclear cells were isolated by Ficoll-Hypaque density gradient centrifugation. Myeloma plasma cells were removed and CD138-negative cells were collected by negative selection after labeling with CD138 magnetic microbeads on a MACS separator. The purity of the isolated cells was checked by flow cytometry with CD138 antibodies on an Attune NxT. Total RNA was extracted using TRIzol reagent and was quantified on a NanoDrop spectrophotometer. Paired RNA-seq and IR-seq were performed on each patient's CD138-negative bone marrow sample. The Immunoverse kit was used to build TCR libraries from around 400 ng RNA, with molecular barcoded adaptors covering alpha/delta and beta/gamma chains. The same RNA used for transcriptome sequencing was used for TCR library preparation. An Illumina HiSeq 4000 with 2 x 150 cycles was used to sequence the TCR libraries. Concerning the study's data processing: Using MiXCR, which included quality filtering and error correction, TCR reads were aligned to human V, D, J and C references and then assembled into CDR3 clonotypes. Clonotype counts and gene usage diversity were analyzed with the tcR package in R. Raw mapping reads were checked after the RNA-seq reads had been mapped by STAR aligner version 2.5.3a onto the human GRCh37 genome. To test how sequencing depth affected the clonotypes detected, IR-seq fastq files were randomly downsampled with Seqtk 1.3. TCRdb reran the public reads through fastp at Q25 and MiXCR, keeping productive beta chains. Rows with one shared CDR3 protein collapse into an entry with the most common genes and DNA. The V and J calls come from TCRdb's annotation, not from the publication. Across this sample there are over 7,500 distinct CDR3 sequences, with around a sixth seen only once. The top ten hold 25% to 30% of the sample.

Based on the germline V gene, the CDR1 and CDR2 sequences are SGHRS and YFSETQ. The CDR3 runs 14 amino acids, cysteine and phenylalanine included. Solely the CDR3 DNA is kept, with 42 bases framed from the first base. V and J lose 0 bases and 3 bases, and a span of 7 bases separates them. The receptor was isolated from a donor aged 40 or older with multiple myeloma. The rearranged segments are TRBV5-1 and TRBJ1-3, with the D gene call left open. The sequencing sample was made of a population of CD138-negative cells sorted from bone marrow. The sample's cell subset or site label is to be understood as: bone marrow mononuclear cells depleted of CD138+ plasma/myeloma cells by negative magnetic selection. The CDR3 region has the sequence CASSLGPNGNTIYF. The bases read TGCGCCAGCAGCTTGGGGCCAAATGGAAACACCATATATTTT.